The 10 T cell receptor beta chains reported below all come from one sample, sequenced in a study of Graves' ophthalmopathy and Graves' hyperthyroidism. Using RNA transcripts, the TCR beta CDR3 regions were amplified. Investigators did first-round RT-PCR with HTBI primers, then second-round multiplex PCR. MiXCR, run by TCRdb on the multiplex PCR reads, gives a single entry per CDR3 protein. The sample lists roughly 400,000 distinct CDR3 sequences, about 18% occurring once. The material sequenced was peripheral blood. These receptors originate from an adult woman with stable Graves' hyperthyroidism.

This clonotype was counted many times. The rearrangement links TRBV19 to TRBJ1-1; 9 bases are shared with TRBD1. Unmatched junction bases numbered 2, after V lost 6 bases and J lost 0 bases. Germline assignment: CDR1 LNHDA and CDR2 SQIVND (reference sequence). The CDR3 totals 14 residues. The DNA of the CDR3 is TGTGCCAGTAGAAACAGGGGGCTGAACACTGAAGCTTTCTTT. As protein: CASRNRGLNTEAFF. Combining the CDR3 with reference TRBV19 and TRBJ1-1 gives the whole variable domain DGGITQSPKYLFRKEGQNVTLSCEQNLNHDAMYWYRQDPGQGLRLIYYSQIVNDFQKGDIAEGYSVSREKKESFPLTVTSAQKNPTAFYLCASRNRGLNTEAFFGQGTRLTVV.

This clonotype was recorded many times. J is TRBJ2-5 and V is TRBV24-1; weak D call: TRBD2 (6 bases). The germline gives CDR1 KGHDR, CDR2 SFDVKD. This CDR3 has 15 residues. With 4 bases removed from V and 4 bases from J, the gap between germline ends came to 15 bases. The CDR3 DNA reads as TGTGCCACCAGTGACCCTCGCGGGGATGGAGAGACCCAGTACTTC. It translates to CATSDPRGDGETQYF.

This clonotype was detected ten times or more. V gene TRBV6-2 or TRBV6-3 combines with J gene TRBJ2-7, with 12 bases aligning to TRBD2. Germline V lookup: CDR1 MNHEY, CDR2 SVGEGT. CDR3 length: 18 residues. The trim removed 6 bases at V and 0 bases at J, leaving 12 bases unmatched. CDR3 bases: TGTGCCAGCAGCCGACCGACTAGCGGGAGAGCTCTCTCCTACGAGCAGTACTTC. It codes for CASSRPTSGRALSYEQYF.

This clonotype was observed many times. The rearrangement uses TRBV20-1 and TRBJ2-2; 7 nucleotides line up with TRBD2. Germline V CDR1 and CDR2: DFQATT, SNEGSKA (reference sequence). The V and J ends lost 3 bases and 1 base, in that order; junction bases with no gene match: 2. The CDR3 covers 14 residues. CDR3 loop: CSARTSLNTGELFF. DNA for the CDR3: TGCAGTGCTAGGACTAGCCTGAACACCGGGGAGCTGTTTTTT.

This clonotype occurred many times. This chain uses TRBV20-1 with TRBJ2-5; D may match TRBD1 or TRBD2 (6 bases each). The CDR3 is made up of 16 amino acids. Trimming left V 6 bases short and J 0 bases short, with 20 bases between. In germline, CDR1 is DFQATT, CDR2 SNEGSKA (reference sequence). CDR3: CSAGGTGGGYQETQYF. In DNA form, the CDR3 reads TGCAGTGCAGGGGGGACTGGAGGCGGGTACCAAGAGACCCAGTACTTC.

This clonotype appeared a single time. The chain carries TRBV27 and TRBJ1-6; 8 nucleotides agree with TRBD1. This CDR3 has 15 residues. The germline CDR1 and CDR2 sequences are MNHEY and SMNVEV (reference sequence). Trimming cost V 0 bases and J 7 bases; bases outside gene matches: 2. Written as DNA, the CDR3 is TGTGCCAGCAGTTTATCGGGACAGGAGAATTCACCCCTCCACTTT. Its protein product is CASSLSGQENSPLHF.

This clonotype was observed a few times. Here the CDR3 DNA reads TGTGCCAGCAGCTTGATTGCGGGAGATAAGGCCGGGGAGCTGTTTTTT. It is translated as CASSLIAGDKAGELFF. V is TRBV5-5 and J is TRBJ2-2, with 7 bases aligning to TRBD2. Germline CDR1 SGHKS, CDR2 YYEKEE (reference sequence). CDR3 size: 16 residues. V shed 1 base, J shed 6 bases, and the junction held 9 bases outside the gene matches. Complete variable domain (other parts from reference TRBV5-5 and TRBJ2-2): DAGVTQSPTHLIKTRGQQVTLRCSPISGHKSVSWYQQVLGQGPQFIFQYYEKEERGRGNFPDRFSARQFPNYSSELNVNALLLGDSALYLCASSLIAGDKAGELFFGEGSRLTVL.

This clonotype showed up just a few times. The chain combines TRBV11-1 with TRBJ2-7; 8 bases are shared with TRBD2. The CDR3 runs 17 residues. After removal of 4 bases from V and 2 bases from J, the junction contained 13 bases not matched to a gene. The germline V gene has CDR1 SGHAT and CDR2 FQDESV (reference sequence). The CDR3 protein is CASSSPSTGGPPYEQYF. The CDR3 DNA reads TGTGCCAGCAGCTCCCCATCGACGGGAGGGCCGCCCTACGAGCAGTACTTC.

V and J are TRBV19 and TRBJ2-7, with D possibly TRBD2 on 5 matching bases. CDR3 length: 14 residues. Looked up from germline, CDR1 is LNHDA and CDR2 is SQIVND (reference sequence). The V gene lost 5 bases and the J gene lost 7 bases, with 18 bases spanning the gap. The CDR3 region is CASSLGGSSGEQYF. In nucleotides, the CDR3 is TGTGCCAGTAGTTTAGGCGGTTCCTCGGGGGAGCAGTACTTC. The variable domain in full, completed from reference TRBV19 and TRBJ2-7, reads DGGITQSPKYLFRKEGQNVTLSCEQNLNHDAMYWYRQDPGQGLRLIYYSQIVNDFQKGDIAEGYSVSREKKESFPLTVTSAQKNPTAFYLCASSLGGSSGEQYFGPGTRLTVT.

In this sample, this clonotype turned up many times. The rearrangement links TRBV6-5 to TRBJ1-5, with 11 bases matching TRBD1. The germline gives CDR1 MNHEY, CDR2 SVGAGI. The CDR3 runs 15 residues. The V segment lost 4 bases and the J segment 5 bases; nucleotides outside the gene matches: 4. The CDR3 DNA is TGTGCCAGCAGTTCAGGACAGGGGGCTGATCAGCCCCAGCATTTT. This sequence encodes CASSSGQGADQPQHF.